The rows below give T cell receptor beta chains drawn from one sample of a study of CD8+ T cells in alopecia areata. Data came from immunoSEQ multiplex PCR; TCRdb stores just in-frame clones and leaves some out. The sample has 110,000 or so clones, around two fifths seen once; the top ten hold 3% to 3.5%. The sequenced sample was CD4+ T cells sorted from blood. The receptors were gathered from a human donor with alopecia areata. CDR3s include the opening cysteine and the closing phenylalanine or tryptophan. Each record gives: J gene, clone size, V gene, D gene, CDR3 DNA, CDR3 protein. D genes are given only for firm matches. Rows give clone size only sometimes, using once, few, many, or a class for an expanded clone.

TRBJ2-3 | few | TRBV5-6 | NA | TGTGCCAGCAGCTTCAGTAGGACCCGCTCAGATACGCAGTATTTT | CASSFSRTRSDTQYF
TRBJ1-1 | NA | TRBV7-2 | TRBD1 | TGTGCCAGCAGCATAGCCGGGACAGGGGGCACTGAAGCTTTCTTT | CASSIAGTGGTEAFF
TRBJ2-5 | NA | TRBV29-1 | NA | TGCAGCGTTGAATGGGCGCAGGGGGGAAAGACCCAGTACTTC | CSVEWAQGGKTQYF
TRBJ2-4 | NA | TRBV23-1 | NA | TGCGCCAGCATGAGACGAGGACAACTAGGAAACATTCAGTACTTC | CASMRRGQLGNIQYF
TRBJ2-1 | NA | TRBV2 | NA | TGTGCCAGCAGTCTTTATCCAGCGACGCCCAACAATGAGCAGTTCTTC | CASSLYPATPNNEQFF
TRBJ2-6 | NA | TRBV29-1 | TRBD1 | TGCAGCGTTGAGGAGTCAGGGGGCTATGGGGCCAACGTCCTGACTTTC | CSVEESGGYGANVLTF
TRBJ2-6 | NA | TRBV4-3 | TRBD1 | TGCGCCAGCAGCCCTACCGGGACAGGGGCCACTGGGGCCAACGTCCTGACTTTC | CASSPTGTGATGANVLTF
TRBJ2-3 | NA | TRBV2 | NA | TGTGCCAGCAGTGAGACTAGTATGCGAGATACGCAGTATTTT | CASSETSMRDTQYF
TRBJ2-5 | few | TRBV28 | NA | TGTGCCAGCAGTTTCGAAGAGACCCAGTACTTC | CASSFEETQYF
TRBJ1-1 | NA | TRBV30 | NA | TGTGCCTGGAGAGGGGGTGTTACGAACACTGAAGCTTTCTTT | CAWRGGVTNTEAFF
TRBJ1-3 | NA | TRBV18 | TRBD1 | TGTGCCAGCTCGGCCGGGACAGGGACAGGAAACACCATATATTTT | CASSAGTGTGNTIYF
TRBJ2-2 | NA | TRBV30 | NA | TGTGCCTGGAGCCCTGACCCCTCCGGGGAGCTGTTTTTT | CAWSPDPSGELFF
TRBJ1-1 | few | TRBV30 | TRBD1 | TGTGCCTGGAGTGATCAGACAGGGGATGAAGCTTTCTTT | CAWSDQTGDEAFF
TRBJ1-1 | few | TRBV4-3 | NA | TGCGCCAGCAGCCAAGAGGGGGGACGAGGAGCTGAAGCTTTCTTT | CASSQEGGRGAEAFF
TRBJ1-6 | NA | TRBV11-2 | NA | TGTGCCAGCAGCGCAATCCGTGGACTCGGACCCCTCCACTTT | CASSAIRGLGPLHF
TRBJ2-2 | NA | TRBV27 | NA | TGTGCCAGCAGTACATACAGGGTAGGAGCCGGGGAGCTGTTTTTT | CASSTYRVGAGELFF
TRBJ2-1 | few | TRBV6-5 | TRBD2 | TGTGCCAGCAAAGGGACTAGTATTCGCAATGAGCAGTTCTTC | CASKGTSIRNEQFF
TRBJ2-5 | few | TRBV23-1 | TRBD1 | TGCGCCAGCAGGCCTACAGGGGCGGAGACCCAGTACTTC | CASRPTGAETQYF
TRBJ2-5 | few | TRBV10-3 | TRBD2 | TGTGCCATCAGTCAGACTAGCGAGGGGGAGACCCAGTACTTC | CAISQTSEGETQYF
TRBJ2-7 | few | TRBV4-3 | TRBD2 | TGCGCCAGCAGCCAAGATCCTAGCGGCTACGAGCAGTACTTC | CASSQDPSGYEQYF
TRBJ1-1 | few | TRBV29-1 | NA | TGCAGCGTTGAAAGAGACTTAGGGAACACTGAAGCTTTCTTT | CSVERDLGNTEAFF
TRBJ2-3 | NA | TRBV7-3 | NA | TGTACCAGCAGCTTAACGGGCAAGGCGGATACGCAGTATTTT | CTSSLTGKADTQYF
TRBJ1-1 | NA | TRBV2 | NA | TGTGCCAGCAGTGAAGGCAAACAGAGGGTGGGTGAAGCTTTCTTT | CASSEGKQRVGEAFF